The text below deals with one T cell receptor (beta chain). As yet, its antigen is unknown. The data were taken from a study of T-cell memory formation after mild COVID-19. Background on the study: In these data, TCR clusters were largely donor specific.

Study conclusions and caveats: Clones shrinking from day 15 to 85 showed even CD4/CD8 mixes; later expanders tilted CD4+. Clones which contracted sat mainly in CM and EM if CD4+, and in EMRA if CD8+.

Sample barcodes and UMIs were carried by the TCR alpha and TCR beta cDNA libraries that 5'RACE generated with constant-segment primers. TCRdb re-called the 5' RACE reads through MiXCR, storing one row per CDR3 protein. In the table there are 450,000 to 650,000 distinct CDR3 sequences, about 22% of which are singletons. CDR3 length equals 13 residues. Unmatched junction bases numbered 4, after V lost 4 bases and J lost 4 bases. Per the germline V gene, CDR1 is LGHNA and CDR2 is YSLEER. Sequencing input: PBMCs or a T cell subset sorted from them (not recorded which). The chain joins TRBV4-3 to TRBJ2-7; 7 bases are shared with TRBD1. The clonotype originates from an adult woman who had mild COVID-19 (a few samples of this study predate the infection). Cell type and time point are not known. The CDR3, as DNA: TGCGCCAGCAGCCGGGGACAGAATTACGAGCAGTACTTC. It is translated as CASSRGQNYEQYF.